These 17 T cell receptor beta chains were all obtained from the same sample, sequenced in a study of blood T cell repertoires in COVID-19. The protocol was immunoSEQ multiplex PCR, while the TCRdb copy is restricted to in-frame clones and leaves out a portion. This table has about 180,000 clones, about 81% appearing once. Input material: peripheral blood. All receptors come from a woman of 80 years or more with COVID-19, enrolled during active disease.

V gene TRBV24-1 combines with J gene TRBJ2-5, with TRBD1 matching 12 bases. The CDR3 sequence is 16 residues long. Germline CDR1 reads KGHDR; CDR2 reads SFDVKD. V gave up 3 bases and J gave up 5 bases; unmatched junction bases: 6. The CDR3 DNA sequence: TGTGCCACCAGTGATCCCGGGACAGGGGGCTCGGAGACCCAGTACTTC. Its protein product is CATSDPGTGGSETQYF.

To note about this clone: The sample holds other DNA sequences that translate to the same CDR3. CDR3 amino acids: CASSPQGMNTEAFF. CDR3 DNA: TGTGCCAGCTCACCCCAGGGGATGAACACTGAAGCTTTCTTT. The chain combines TRBV18 with TRBJ1-1; maybe TRBD1 (6 bases). Germline CDR1 reads KGHSH; CDR2 reads LQKENI. The CDR3 contains 14 residues. The ends were cut back, 3 bases at V and 0 bases at J, with 8 bases in the middle.

The genes are TRBV4-1 and TRBJ2-3, with no clear D. Looked up from germline, CDR1 is MGHRA and CDR2 is YSYEKL. CDR3 length: 13 amino acids. V lost 5 bases, J lost 0 bases, and 6 bases lay in between. The CDR3 sequence: CASSYTSTDTQYF. As DNA, the CDR3 is TGCGCCAGCAGCTACACCAGCACAGATACGCAGTATTTT.

The chain is built from TRBV7-2 and TRBJ2-1, with TRBD2 matching 8 bases. The trim removed 1 base at V and 9 bases at J, leaving 2 bases unmatched. Germline CDR1 is SGHTA and CDR2 is FQGNSA. This CDR3 comprises 13 residues. In DNA form, the CDR3 reads TGTGCCAGCAGCTTAGGGGCGGGGGGTGAGCAGTTCTTC. Residues: CASSLGAGGEQFF.

There are a few counts of this clone. V usage is TRBV11-3 and J usage is TRBJ2-2, with a weak D call TRBD2 (6 bases). The V end lost 2 bases, the J end lost 4 bases, and 14 bases lay between the germline ends. Germline-derived CDR1 and CDR2 are SGHNT and YENEEA. The CDR3 spans 16 residues. The DNA of the CDR3 is TGTGCCAGCAGCTTAAGTCCGGGACTCGGCACCGGGGAGCTGTTTTTT. Its translation: CASSLSPGLGTGELFF.

This clone has a single count. This sequence joins TRBV5-4 and TRBJ2-2; 11 nucleotides agree with TRBD2. Trimming cost V 2 bases and J 5 bases; bases outside gene matches: 5. The germline CDR1 and CDR2 sequences are SGHNT and YYREEE (reference sequence). CDR3 length: 16 residues. The CDR3 reads CASSLIAGGPTGELFF. In DNA form, the CDR3 reads TGTGCCAGCAGCTTAATAGCGGGGGGGCCGACCGGGGAGCTGTTTTTT.

The J gene is TRBJ2-1, the V gene TRBV10-3; a possible D gene is TRBD2 (6 bases). This CDR3 region has 16 residues. Trimming took 0 bases from V and 3 from J, leaving 12 bases between them. Germline loops: CDR1 ENHRY, CDR2 SYGVKD. CDR3 sequence (DNA): TGTGCCATCAGTGAGTCGACCGCGGGGATCTACAATGAGCAGTTCTTC. Translated, it gives CAISESTAGIYNEQFF.

The J gene is TRBJ2-1, the V gene TRBV4-1, with 10 nucleotides matching TRBD2. This CDR3 comprises 15 residues. J was trimmed by 5 bases and V by 2 bases; bases with no gene match: 3. CDR1 MGHRA and CDR2 YSYEKL come from the germline V gene. This chain's CDR3 is CASSQLAGADNEQFF. CDR3 DNA sequence: TGCGCCAGCAGCCAACTAGCGGGAGCCGACAATGAGCAGTTCTTC.

V and J are TRBV5-4 and TRBJ2-1; TRBD2 is a possible D gene (5 bases). Germline values: CDR1 SGHNT, CDR2 YYREEE (reference sequence). V was pared by 1 base and J by 3 bases, with 8 bases between. The CDR3 has 14 amino acids. The CDR3 spells CASSLSAGYNEQFF. The CDR3 nucleotides read TGTGCCAGCAGCTTGTCGGCGGGCTACAATGAGCAGTTCTTC.

The chain joins TRBV7-9 to TRBJ2-7, with TRBD1 matching 8 bases. The CDR3 contains 14 residues. V lost 2 bases to trimming and J lost 8 bases; unmatched junction nucleotides: 8. Germline V CDR1 and CDR2: SEHNR, FQNEAQ (reference sequence). The CDR3 DNA is TGTGCCAGCAGCTTAAATGCGGGACAGGTTCAGCAGTACTTC. Translated: CASSLNAGQVQQYF.

The rearrangement links TRBV5-6 to TRBJ1-2; D not certain. This CDR3 region has 14 residues. Germline V gene sequence: CDR1 SGHDT, CDR2 YYEEEE. Trimming stripped 4 bases from V and 8 bases from J, with 18 bases between. The CDR3 DNA follows: TGTGCCAGCAGCGCTACTTGGAGGGCGCCGGGCTACACCTTC. It codes for CASSATWRAPGYTF.

V usage is TRBV5-1 and J usage is TRBJ1-3; D ambiguous. The CDR3 spans 15 residues. Trimming removed 4 bases from V and 4 bases from J, with 15 bases in between. In germline, CDR1 is SGHRS, CDR2 YFSETQ. The CDR3 loop reads CASSPSGVGGNTIYF. The DNA of the CDR3 is TGCGCCAGCAGCCCCTCGGGTGTTGGGGGAAACACCATATATTTT.

This chain joins TRBV18 and TRBJ1-2, with a possible D match to TRBD1 (6 bases). The germline gives CDR1 KGHSH, CDR2 LQKENI. Trimming pared 3 bases from V and 3 bases from J, leaving 8 bases between. The CDR3 is 13 amino acids. The CDR3 spells CASSPDSYYGYTF. The DNA of the CDR3 is TGTGCCAGCTCACCGGACAGCTACTATGGCTACACCTTC.

The chain couples TRBV19 to TRBJ2-1; TRBD2 matches 9 bases. Germline V gene data show CDR1 as LNHDA and CDR2 as SQIVND (reference sequence). The CDR3 runs to 15 residues. The J segment lost 4 bases and the V segment lost 1 base, leaving 2 bases of the junction unmatched. The CDR3 nucleotides are TGTGCCAGTAGTATAGTGACTAGCGGTTACAATGAGCAGTTCTTC. It translates to CASSIVTSGYNEQFF. Full variable domain (rest looked up from reference TRBV19 and TRBJ2-1): DGGITQSPKYLFRKEGQNVTLSCEQNLNHDAMYWYRQDPGQGLRLIYYSQIVNDFQKGDIAEGYSVSREKKESFPLTVTSAQKNPTAFYLCASSIVTSGYNEQFFGPGTRLTVL.

The rearrangement uses TRBV19 and TRBJ2-4; 9 positions agree with TRBD1. Trimming cost V 6 bases and J 6 bases; bases outside gene matches: 6. The length of the CDR3 is 14 residues. Germline CDR1 and CDR2: LNHDA and SQIVND (reference sequence). CDR3 region: CASSNDRGGNIQYF. CDR3 DNA sequence: TGTGCCAGTAGCAATGACAGGGGGGGAAACATTCAGTACTTC.

The J gene is TRBJ1-1, the V gene TRBV25-1, with TRBD1 identical over 7 bases. Germline assignment: CDR1 MGHDK and CDR2 SYGVNS. This CDR3 spans 13 amino acids. V lost 6 bases, J lost 3 bases, and 4 bases stayed unmatched. The DNA of the CDR3 is TGTGCCAGCAGGATGGACAGGTACACTGAAGCTTTCTTT. Translated: CASRMDRYTEAFF.

This clone was recorded a few times. The rearrangement uses TRBV7-6 and TRBJ2-3; 8 nucleotides align to TRBD1. This CDR3 spans 15 amino acids. V lost 4 bases to trimming and J lost 1 base; unmatched junction nucleotides: 4. Germline V gene data show CDR1 as SGHVS and CDR2 as FNYEAQ. In DNA form, the CDR3 reads TGTGCCAGCAGCTCAGGGGGCTGGGGCACAGATACGCAGTATTTT. This codes for CASSSGGWGTDTQYF.